These 4 T cell receptor beta chains were all obtained from the same sample, sequenced in a study of patients and donors after allogeneic stem cell transplantation. From the RT-PCR reads, TCRdb called clonotypes with MiXCR, one entry per CDR3 protein. The repertoire holds tens of thousands of distinct CDR3 sequences, with about 26% as singletons. Material for sequencing was blood, either unsorted or a sorted T cell fraction (not recorded which). Every receptor here comes from a human donor who was either an allogeneic HSCT recipient or a stem cell or donor lymphocyte infusion donor (not recorded which). It is not recorded whose cells these are; they may come from a transplant donor.

The table lists this clonotype with a few counts. CDR3: CASSDRGRSDPTYGYTF. The CDR3 bases are TGTGCCAGCAGTGACAGGGGTCGATCCGACCCCACCTATGGCTACACCTTC. The rearrangement uses TRBV2 and TRBJ1-2; tentatively, D is TRBD1 (6 bases). The germline V gene encodes CDR1 SNHLY and CDR2 FYNNEI. CDR3 length equals 17 residues. Trimming removed 3 bases from V and 4 bases from J, with 21 bases in between.

This clonotype has only a few counts. This chain uses TRBV5-1 with TRBJ1-4; 8 bases are a match to TRBD1. This CDR3 is built from 14 residues. Germline V gene data show CDR1 as SGHRS and CDR2 as YFSETQ. V was pared by 3 bases and J by 5 bases, with 3 bases of the junction left unmatched. Written as DNA, the CDR3 is TGCGCCAGCAGCTGGACAGGGCTAAATGAAAAACTGTTTTTT. Residues: CASSWTGLNEKLFF.

The chain combines TRBV7-9 with TRBJ1-6; D ambiguous. The CDR3 is 13 amino acids. Trimming cost V 2 bases and J 4 bases, with 3 bases left between them. Germline assignment: CDR1 SEHNR and CDR2 FQNEAQ (reference sequence). CDR3 loop: CASSLSYNSPLHF. The CDR3 bases are TGTGCCAGCAGCTTATCGTATAATTCACCCCTCCACTTT.

Note on this clonotype: Possible read error: a much larger clone is one base away. This rearrangement joins TRBV9 to TRBJ1-1, with 8 bases identical to TRBD1. V dropped 6 bases and J dropped 1; count of bases not matched to a gene: 5. The CDR3 runs to 14 residues. Germline lookup yields CDR1 SGDLS and CDR2 YYNGEE. CDR3 sequence (DNA): TGTGCCAGCAACACAGGGGGAAGGAACACTGAAGCTTTCTTT. Translated, it gives CASNTGGRNTEAFF.